This T cell receptor beta chain was retrieved from a study of Ad26.COV2.S vaccination and SARS-CoV-2 variants. Germline loops: CDR1 SGHVS, CDR2 FQNEAQ. V shed 5 bases, J shed 5 bases, and the junction held 5 bases outside the gene matches. The CDR3 has 13 residues. Noted treatment: 19 received Ad26.COV2.S at low or high dose, single or two shots; a few received placebo; per-sample allocation not given. Day 63 after the first injection of vaccine or placebo was the sampling time. Boston provided a donor who was an adult aged 18-55 years. Ad26.COV2.S expressed prefusion-stabilized spike from the original Wuhan strain. Profiling relied on immunoSEQ multiplex PCR, and the TCRdb table lists in-frame clones only, not all of them. The sample contains approximately 450,000 clones, around nine tenths of which appear only once.

The source of this sequence is a person between 18 and 60 years old who received the Ad26.COV2.S COVID-19 vaccine or a placebo. The V gene is TRBV7-8, the J gene TRBJ2-5; TRBD1 agrees at 7 bases. Material: peripheral blood, obtained in a trial of Ad26.COV2.S vaccine versus placebo. The CDR3 loop reads CASSGGQRETQYF. In nucleotides, the CDR3 is TGTGCCAGCAGCGGGGGACAGCGGGAGACCCAGTACTTC.